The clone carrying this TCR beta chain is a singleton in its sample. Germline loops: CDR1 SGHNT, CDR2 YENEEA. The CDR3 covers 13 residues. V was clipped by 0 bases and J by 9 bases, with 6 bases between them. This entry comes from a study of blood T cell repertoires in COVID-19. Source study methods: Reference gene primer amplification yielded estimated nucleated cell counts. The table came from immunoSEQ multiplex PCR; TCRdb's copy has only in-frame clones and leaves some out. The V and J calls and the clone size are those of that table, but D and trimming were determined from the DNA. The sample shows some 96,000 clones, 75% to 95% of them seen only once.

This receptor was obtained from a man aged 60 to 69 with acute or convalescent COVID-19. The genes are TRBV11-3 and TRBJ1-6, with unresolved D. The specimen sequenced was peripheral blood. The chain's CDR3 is CASSLEPSSPLHF. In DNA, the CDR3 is TGTGCCAGCAGCTTAGAGCCCAGTTCACCCCTCCACTTT.